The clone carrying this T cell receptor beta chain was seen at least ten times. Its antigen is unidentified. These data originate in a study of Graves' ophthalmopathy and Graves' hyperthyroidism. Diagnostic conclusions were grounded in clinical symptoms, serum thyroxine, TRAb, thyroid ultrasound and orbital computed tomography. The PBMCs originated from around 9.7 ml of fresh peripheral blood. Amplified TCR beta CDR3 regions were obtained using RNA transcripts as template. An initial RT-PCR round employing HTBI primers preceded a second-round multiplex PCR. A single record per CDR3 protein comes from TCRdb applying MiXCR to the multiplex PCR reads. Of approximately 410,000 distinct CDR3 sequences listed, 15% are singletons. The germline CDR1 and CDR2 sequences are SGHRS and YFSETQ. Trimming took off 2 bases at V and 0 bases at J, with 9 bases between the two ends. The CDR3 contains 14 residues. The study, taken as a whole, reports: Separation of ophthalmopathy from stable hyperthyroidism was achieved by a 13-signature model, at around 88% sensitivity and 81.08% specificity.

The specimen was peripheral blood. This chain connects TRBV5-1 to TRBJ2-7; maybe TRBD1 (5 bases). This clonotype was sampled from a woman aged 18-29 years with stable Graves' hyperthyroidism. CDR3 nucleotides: TGCGCCAGCAGCTTACAGGTCAGCTCCTACGAGCAGTACTTC. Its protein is CASSLQVSSYEQYF.